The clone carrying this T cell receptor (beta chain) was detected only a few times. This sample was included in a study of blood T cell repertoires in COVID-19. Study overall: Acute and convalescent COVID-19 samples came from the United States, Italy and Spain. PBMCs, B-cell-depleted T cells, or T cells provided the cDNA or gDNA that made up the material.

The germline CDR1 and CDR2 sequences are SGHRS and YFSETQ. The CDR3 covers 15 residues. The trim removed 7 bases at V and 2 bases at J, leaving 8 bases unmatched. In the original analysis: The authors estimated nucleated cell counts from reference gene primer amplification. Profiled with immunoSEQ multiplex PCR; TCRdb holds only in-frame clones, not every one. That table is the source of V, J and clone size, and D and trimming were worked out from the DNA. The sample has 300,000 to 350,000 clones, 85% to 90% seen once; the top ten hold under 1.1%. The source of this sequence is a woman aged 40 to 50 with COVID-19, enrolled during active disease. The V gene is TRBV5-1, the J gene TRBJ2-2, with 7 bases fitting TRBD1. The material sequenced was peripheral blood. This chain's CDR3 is CASFWGQTNTGELFF. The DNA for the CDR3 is TGCGCCAGCTTTTGGGGACAGACTAACACCGGGGAGCTGTTTTTT.